This T cell receptor (beta chain) was sequenced in a study of T cells of healthy individuals. Each CDR3 protein is one row after TCRdb ran MiXCR on the 5' RACE reads. Of some 69,000 distinct CDR3 sequences in the sample, roughly 15% were seen once. The J segment lost 9 bases and the V segment lost 6 bases, leaving 10 bases of the junction unmatched. The CDR3 has 13 amino acids. Germline CDR1 DFQATT, CDR2 SNEGSKA (reference sequence). This clonotype appeared a few times. The V and J genes are TRBV20-1 and TRBJ1-5; 8 bases are a match to TRBD1. The clonotype was recovered from a human donor in good health. Here the CDR3 reads CSARDRGSGPQHF. CDR3 coding DNA: TGCAGTGCCCGAGACAGGGGAAGTGGGCCCCAGCATTTT.